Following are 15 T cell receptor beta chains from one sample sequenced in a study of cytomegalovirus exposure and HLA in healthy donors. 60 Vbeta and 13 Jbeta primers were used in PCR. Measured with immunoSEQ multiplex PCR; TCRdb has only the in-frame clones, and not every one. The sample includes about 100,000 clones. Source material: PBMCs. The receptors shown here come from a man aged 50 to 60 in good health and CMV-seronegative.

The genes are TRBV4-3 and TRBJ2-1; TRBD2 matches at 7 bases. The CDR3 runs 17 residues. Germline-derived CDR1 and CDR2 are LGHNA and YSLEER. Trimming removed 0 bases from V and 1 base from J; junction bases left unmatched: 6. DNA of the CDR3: TGCGCCAGCAGCCAAGATCTGATGGGAGGGTCCTACAATGAGCAGTTCTTC. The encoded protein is CASSQDLMGGSYNEQFF.

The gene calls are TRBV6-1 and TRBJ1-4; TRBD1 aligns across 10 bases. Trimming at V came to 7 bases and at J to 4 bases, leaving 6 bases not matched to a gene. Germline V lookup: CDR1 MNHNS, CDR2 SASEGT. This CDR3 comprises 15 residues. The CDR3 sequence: CASKWTGGSNEKLFF. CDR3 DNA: TGTGCCAGCAAATGGACAGGGGGGAGTAATGAAAAACTGTTTTTT.

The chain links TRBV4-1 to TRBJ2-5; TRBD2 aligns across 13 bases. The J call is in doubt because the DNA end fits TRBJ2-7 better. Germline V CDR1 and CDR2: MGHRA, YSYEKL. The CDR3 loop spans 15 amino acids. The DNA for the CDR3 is TGCGCCAGCAGCCTACGACTAGCGGGAGGCTACGAGCAGTACTTC. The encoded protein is CASSLRLAGGYEQYF.

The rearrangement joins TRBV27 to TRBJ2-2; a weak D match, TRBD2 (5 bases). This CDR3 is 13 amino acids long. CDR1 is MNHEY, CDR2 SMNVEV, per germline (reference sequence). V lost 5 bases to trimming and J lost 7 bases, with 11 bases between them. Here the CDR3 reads CASSGLALGELFF. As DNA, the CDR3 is TGTGCCAGCAGTGGGCTAGCACTCGGGGAGCTGTTTTTT.

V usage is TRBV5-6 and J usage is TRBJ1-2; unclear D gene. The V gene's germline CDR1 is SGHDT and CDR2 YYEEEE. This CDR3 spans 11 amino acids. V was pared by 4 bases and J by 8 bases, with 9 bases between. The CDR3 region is CASSGRRGYTF. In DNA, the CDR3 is TGTGCCAGCAGCGGGAGGCGGGGCTACACCTTC.

CDR3 sequence: CASEEVNGELFF. The DNA of the CDR3 is TGTGCTAGTGAGGAGGTTAACGGGGAGCTGTTTTTT. The gene calls are TRBV7-9 and TRBJ2-2; perhaps TRBD2 as D (5 bases). This CDR3 has 12 amino acids. Germline CDR1 and CDR2: SEHNR and FQNEAQ (reference sequence). Full variable domain (rest looked up from reference TRBV7-9 and TRBJ2-2): DTGVSQNPRHKITKRGQNVTFRCDPISEHNRLYWYRQTLGQGPEFLTYFQNEAQLEKSRLLSDRFSAERPKGSFSTLEIQRTEQGDSAMYLCASEEVNGELFFGEGSRLTVL.

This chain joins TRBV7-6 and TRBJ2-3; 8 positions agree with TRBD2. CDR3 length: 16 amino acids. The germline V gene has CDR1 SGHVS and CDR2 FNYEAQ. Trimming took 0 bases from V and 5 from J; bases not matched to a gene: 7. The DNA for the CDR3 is TGTGCCAGCAGCTTAGCGCTCGGGACTAGGGGAGATACGCAGTATTTT. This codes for CASSLALGTRGDTQYF.

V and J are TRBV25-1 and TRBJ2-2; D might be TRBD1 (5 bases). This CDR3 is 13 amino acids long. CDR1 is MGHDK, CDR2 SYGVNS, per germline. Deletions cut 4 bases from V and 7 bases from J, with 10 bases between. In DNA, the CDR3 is TGTGCCAGCAGTGTTCAGGGCGGCGGGGAGCTGTTTTTT. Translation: CASSVQGGGELFF.

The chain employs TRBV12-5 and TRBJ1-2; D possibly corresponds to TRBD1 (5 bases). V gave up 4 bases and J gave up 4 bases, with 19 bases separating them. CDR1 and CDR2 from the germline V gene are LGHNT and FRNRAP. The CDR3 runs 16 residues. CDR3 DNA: TGTGCTAGTGGTTACTCCAACTTAGGGGCACCCTATGGCTACACCTTC. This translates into CASGYSNLGAPYGYTF.

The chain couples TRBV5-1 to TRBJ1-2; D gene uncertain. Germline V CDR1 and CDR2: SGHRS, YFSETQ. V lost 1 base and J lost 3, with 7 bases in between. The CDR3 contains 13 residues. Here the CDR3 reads CASSLSGYYGYTF. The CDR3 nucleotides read TGCGCCAGCAGCTTGAGCGGGTACTATGGCTACACCTTC.

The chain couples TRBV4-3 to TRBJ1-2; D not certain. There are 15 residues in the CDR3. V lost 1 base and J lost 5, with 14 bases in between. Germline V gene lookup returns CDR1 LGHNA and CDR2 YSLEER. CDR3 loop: CASSQGHAEVYGYTF. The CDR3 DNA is TGCGCCAGCAGCCAAGGACATGCAGAAGTATATGGCTACACCTTC.

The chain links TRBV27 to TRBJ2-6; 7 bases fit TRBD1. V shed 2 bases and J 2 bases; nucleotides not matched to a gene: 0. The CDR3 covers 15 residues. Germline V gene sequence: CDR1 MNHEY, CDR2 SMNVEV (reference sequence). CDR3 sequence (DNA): TGTGCCAGCAGTTTAGGGACAGCTGGGGCCAACGTCCTGACTTTC. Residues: CASSLGTAGANVLTF.

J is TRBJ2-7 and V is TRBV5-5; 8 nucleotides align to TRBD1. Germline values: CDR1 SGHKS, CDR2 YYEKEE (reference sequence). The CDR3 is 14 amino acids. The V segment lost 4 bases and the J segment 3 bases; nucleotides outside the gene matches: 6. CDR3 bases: TGTGCCAGCAGCCCGGGACAGGTGGTCTACGAGCAGTACTTC. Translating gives CASSPGQVVYEQYF.

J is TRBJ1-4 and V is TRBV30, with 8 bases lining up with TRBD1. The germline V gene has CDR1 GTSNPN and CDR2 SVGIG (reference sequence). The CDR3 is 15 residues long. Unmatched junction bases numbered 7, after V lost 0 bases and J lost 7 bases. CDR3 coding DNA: TGTGCCTGGAGTGTACGACAGGGGTGGGGTGAAAAACTGTTTTTT. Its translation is CAWSVRQGWGEKLFF.

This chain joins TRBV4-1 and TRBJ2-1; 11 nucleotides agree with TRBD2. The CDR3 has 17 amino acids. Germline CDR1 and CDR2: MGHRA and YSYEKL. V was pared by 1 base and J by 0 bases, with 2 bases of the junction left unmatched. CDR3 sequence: CASSQAGLAASYNEQFF. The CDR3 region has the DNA TGCGCCAGCAGCCAAGCGGGACTAGCGGCCTCCTACAATGAGCAGTTCTTC.